This T cell receptor beta chain was observed in a study of PD-1 blockade in mismatch repair-deficient tumors. Study-level information: Patients had about eleven mismatch repair-deficient cancer types and were previously treated and progressing.

CDR1 and CDR2 (germline): SGHVS, FNYEAQ. The CDR3 runs to 14 residues. The J segment lost 7 bases and the V segment lost 5 bases, leaving 7 bases of the junction unmatched. General observations from the study: Tumor-resident clones, often absent from pretreatment blood, expanded after pembrolizumab and then contracted.

Assay: immunoSEQ multiplex PCR; the TCRdb copy retains only in-frame clones and omits some. The table includes 90,000 to 130,000 clones, about 83% detected once. All patients were mismatch repair deficient, assessed by either PCR or immunohistochemistry. The TCR-sequenced patients were a few responders to pembrolizumab. Turning to this clone: Its antigen is unidentified.

Source: peripheral blood, taken approximately 64 weeks after starting pembrolizumab. The chain combines TRBV7-6 with TRBJ2-1, with TRBD2 matching over 8 bases. The origin of this receptor is an adult with mismatch repair-deficient cancer. CDR3 DNA sequence: TGTGCCAGCAGCACACTAGCGGAGGAGAATGAGCAGTTCTTC. Protein: CASSTLAEENEQFF.